This note documents a single TCR beta chain sequence. This clone was detected once. Its antigen is unknown. The input lacks base qualities; no much larger clone sits a single base away. The CDR3 regions of human TCRbeta chains were subjected to immunosequencing. The authors' analysis ran thus. TCRs in the repertoires were matched against a reference library of SARS-CoV-2-specific TCRs that had been generated with the MIRA antigen-specificity platform. Breadth was defined as the fraction of unique TCRs that were SARS-CoV-2-associated, and depth was defined as the fraction of total T cells that were SARS-CoV-2-associated. Using the MIRA data, each spike-specific TCR was mapped to the spike region that the TCR reacts to and placed in a CD4 or CD8 class. Log10-transformed breadth and depth values were compared by one-way ANOVA with Sidak's multiple comparisons tests. The clones in this table, taken by TCRdb from immuneACCESS, are in-frame only. Not every clone is retained; where verified, under half of the shortfall comes from an unresolved V gene, and the cause of the rest is unknown. The DNA gave D and trimming, while V, J and clone size come from that table. Within this sample are roughly 77,000 clones, with approximately 91% of them counted one time only. Around 5.2% of the sample lies in the top ten.

The time point label corresponds to: baseline before first vaccination. Samples from vaccinated people were obtained from the UK trials COV001 and COV002, which included a single-blind randomized controlled phase 2/3 trial of AZD1222 (ChAdOx1 nCoV-19) in healthy adults. For TCRbeta chain sequencing, PBMC samples from trial participants were taken at day 0 and at day 28 after the second dose. These data come from a study of T cell responses to AZD1222 COVID-19 vaccine (dated by TCRdb to about 2021). Regarding the complete study: AZD1222 recipients with second doses at about 4 weeks or about 12 weeks were pooled, because spike-specific TCR depth and breadth did not differ between schedules. Trial participants were enrolled by age into subgroups of 18-55, 56-69 and 70-plus years, and 148, 28 and 57 TCR-sequenced participants, respectively, were included in these subgroups. A total of 230 to 250 trial participants underwent TCR sequencing, of whom approximately 210 received two doses of AZD1222 and some 26 received two doses of the MenACWY control vaccine. The paper as a whole reports these results and caveats: In the small 56-69-year group, the increase in depth fell short of significance, most likely because of low power. Vaccine-associated CD4 TCRs spanned the whole spike protein, with dominant responses in regions 160-218 and 743-854. After two AZD1222 doses, both the breadth and the depth of spike-specific TCRs were significantly higher than at day 0 and than in MenACWY recipients. Only five or six AZD1222 recipients were SARS-CoV-2 seropositive at baseline, limiting conclusions about previously exposed vaccinees. Reportedly, almost half of the unique spike-specific TCRs recognized epitopes lying outside the regions that are mutated in the B.1.351 and B.1.1.7 variants. Most participants were white British and females outnumbered males, and the authors suggested that clonal diversity may have been underestimated. Because no day 14 peak-response samples were available, the repertoires could be characterized only after the peak T cell response.

V lost 2 bases and J lost 2 bases; the stretch between them is 16 bases long. The CDR3 measures 16 amino acids from cysteine to phenylalanine. The DNA shown is the 48-base CDR3, in frame from base 1. According to the germline V gene (reference sequence), CDR1 reads LNHDA and CDR2 reads SQIVND. In this chain, TRBV19 is recombined with TRBJ2-7; TRBD1 might be the D gene, on 6 matching bases. The sequence derives from an adult in good health. The sample here was peripheral blood, taken on day 0 of AZD1222 vaccination. The DNA reads as follows: TGTGCCAGTAGTATAATCGGGCCAGGGGACCCCTACGAGCAGTACTTC. This encodes CASSIIGPGDPYEQYF.